The source of this TCR beta chain is a study of cytomegalovirus exposure and HLA in healthy donors. In this sample, this clone turned up a few times. PCR involved 60 Vbeta and 13 Jbeta primers. This table comes from immunoSEQ multiplex PCR, and its TCRdb copy is limited to in-frame clones, with some not included. The sample contains some 130,000 clones, 70% to 85% of which appear only once. This CDR3 comprises 16 residues. Germline-derived CDR1 and CDR2 are SQVTM and ANQGSEA. V was pared by 4 bases and J by 0 bases, with 2 bases of the junction left unmatched. The source of this sequence is a female donor in good health and CMV-seronegative. The chain links TRBV29-1 to TRBJ2-1; 14 positions match TRBD2. The sample consisted of PBMCs. The CDR3 DNA reads as TGCAGCGTTGCGGGACTAGCGGGGGTCTCCTACAATGAGCAGTTCTTC. It codes for CSVAGLAGVSYNEQFF.